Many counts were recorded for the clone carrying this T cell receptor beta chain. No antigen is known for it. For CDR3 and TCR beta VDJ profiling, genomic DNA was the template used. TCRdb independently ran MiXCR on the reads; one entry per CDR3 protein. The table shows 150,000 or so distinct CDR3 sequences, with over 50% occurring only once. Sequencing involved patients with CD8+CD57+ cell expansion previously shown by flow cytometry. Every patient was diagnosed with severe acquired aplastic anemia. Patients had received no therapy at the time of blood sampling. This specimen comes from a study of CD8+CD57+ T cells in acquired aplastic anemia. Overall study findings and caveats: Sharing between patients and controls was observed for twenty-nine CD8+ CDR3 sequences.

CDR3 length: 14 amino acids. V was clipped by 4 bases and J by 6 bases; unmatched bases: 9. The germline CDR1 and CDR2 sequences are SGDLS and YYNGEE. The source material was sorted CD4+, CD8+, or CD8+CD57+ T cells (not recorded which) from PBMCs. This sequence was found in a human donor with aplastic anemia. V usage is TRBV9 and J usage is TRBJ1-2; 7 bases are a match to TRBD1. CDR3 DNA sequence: TGTGCCAGCAGCCAATTCGACAGGGATGATGGCTACACCTTC. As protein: CASSQFDRDDGYTF.